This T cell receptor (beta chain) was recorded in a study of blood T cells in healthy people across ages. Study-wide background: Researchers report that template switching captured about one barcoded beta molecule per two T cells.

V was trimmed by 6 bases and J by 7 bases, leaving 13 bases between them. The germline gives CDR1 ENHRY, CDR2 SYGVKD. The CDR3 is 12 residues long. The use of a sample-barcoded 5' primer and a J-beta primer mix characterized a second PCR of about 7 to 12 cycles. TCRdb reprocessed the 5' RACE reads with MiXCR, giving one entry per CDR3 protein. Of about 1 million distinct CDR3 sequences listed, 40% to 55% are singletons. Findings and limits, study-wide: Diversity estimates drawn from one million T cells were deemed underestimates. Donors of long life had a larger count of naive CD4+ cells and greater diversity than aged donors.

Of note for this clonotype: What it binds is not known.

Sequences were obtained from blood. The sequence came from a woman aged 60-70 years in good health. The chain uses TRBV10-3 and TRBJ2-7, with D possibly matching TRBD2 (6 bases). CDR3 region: CAIRREEGEQYF. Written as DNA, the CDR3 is TGTGCCATCAGGAGGGAGGAAGGGGAGCAGTACTTC.